Below are 10 T cell receptor beta chains sequenced from a single sample in a study of post-analysis software for immune sequencing data. Study outcomes and limitations: Patients had higher frequencies than controls of roughly five TRBV segments, including TRBV5-6, TRBV5-1 and TRBV20-1.

For these TCRs, the target antigens are not known. Presence of unique molecular identifiers characterized the TCR beta cDNA libraries. Via MiXCR, TCRdb re-called the PCR reads, giving one row per CDR3 protein. This sample has around 440,000 distinct CDR3 sequences, with under 55% found just once. Sequences were obtained from blood. The receptor source for this set is a girl aged 10-17 years with multiple sclerosis.

The J gene is TRBJ2-1, the V gene TRBV18, with 9 bases fitting TRBD1. This CDR3 spans 15 amino acids. CDR1 KGHSH and CDR2 LQKENI come from the germline V gene. The V gene end was trimmed by 3 bases and the J gene end by 2 bases; junction bases not matched to a gene: 2. The CDR3: CASSPRDRAYNEQFF. The CDR3 DNA is TGTGCCAGCTCACCCCGGGACAGGGCCTACAATGAGCAGTTCTTC.

The chain carries TRBV25-1 and TRBJ2-1; weak D call: TRBD1 (5 bases). Trimming removed 3 bases from V and 13 bases from J, with 34 bases in between. The V gene's germline CDR1 is MGHDK and CDR2 SYGVNS. CDR3 length equals 19 residues. The CDR3 here is CASSDPFRGLDPAVETQFF. DNA for the CDR3: TGTGCCAGCAGTGATCCCTTTAGGGGCTTGGACCCGGCAGTTGAGACCCAGTTCTTC.

The chain recombines TRBV27 with TRBJ1-5; D remains unclear. Trimming pared 3 bases from V and 3 bases from J, leaving 9 bases between. Germline CDR1 reads MNHEY; CDR2 reads SMNVEV (reference sequence). The CDR3 length is 14 residues. This chain's CDR3 is CASSLYGNNQPQHF. CDR3 sequence (DNA): TGTGCCAGCAGTTTGTACGGGAACAATCAGCCCCAGCATTTT.

This rearrangement joins TRBV7-8 to TRBJ2-1; TRBD2 aligns across 8 bases. V gave up 2 bases and J gave up 7 bases; unmatched junction bases: 13. Per germline, CDR1 SGHVS and CDR2 FQNEAQ. The CDR3 has 17 amino acids. The CDR3 protein is CASSLYGSAGVWNEQFF. In DNA, the CDR3 is TGTGCCAGCAGCTTATACGGTTCAGCGGGAGTATGGAATGAGCAGTTCTTC.

This rearrangement joins TRBV7-2 to TRBJ2-4, with D perhaps TRBD1 (6 bases). The V gene lost 5 bases and the J gene lost 7 bases, with 15 bases spanning the gap. The CDR3 runs 14 residues. Per the germline V gene, CDR1 is SGHTA and CDR2 is FQGNSA. The CDR3 loop is CASSLNREGNIQYF. The CDR3 bases are TGTGCCAGCAGCCTTAACAGGGAAGGGAACATTCAGTACTTC.

This chain joins TRBV20-1 and TRBJ1-1; D is perhaps TRBD1 (5 bases). Germline CDR1 is DFQATT and CDR2 is SNEGSKA (reference sequence). V was pared by 7 bases and J by 5 bases, with 17 bases between. The CDR3 length is 13 residues. CDR3 DNA sequence: TGCAGTGAAAGAGGGGAGGATTGGACTGAAGCTTTCTTT. Amino acid sequence: CSERGEDWTEAFF.

The chain employs TRBV20-1 and TRBJ2-2, with D hard to call. There are 14 residues in the CDR3. Trimming left V 0 bases short and J 6 bases short, with 11 bases between. Germline CDR1 DFQATT, CDR2 SNEGSKA (reference sequence). CDR3 bases: TGCAGTGCTAGAGATTACAGTTTTCCCGGGGAGCTGTTTTTT. Translation gives CSARDYSFPGELFF.

The V and J genes are TRBV10-3 and TRBJ1-6, with 7 bases aligning to TRBD1. The CDR3 has 15 amino acids. Trimming took 11 bases from V and 0 from J; bases not matched to a gene: 7. Germline V gene data show CDR1 as ENHRY and CDR2 as SYGVKD. Written as DNA, the CDR3 is TGTGCCGGCAGGGACAGCCTCTCCTATAATTCACCCCTCCACTTT. Translating it yields CAGRDSLSYNSPLHF.

Details on this clonotype: A junction boundary mismatches the germline segment, possibly from a read error. V and J are TRBV20-1 and TRBJ2-1; D remains ambiguous. Germline values: CDR1 DFQATT, CDR2 SNEGSKA (reference sequence). This CDR3 is 12 amino acids long. CDR3 DNA sequence: TGCAGGGCTAGAGCTGGCCACAATGAGCAGTTCTTC. It translates to CRARAGHNEQFF.

This chain joins TRBV7-2 and TRBJ2-4; 7 nucleotides line up with TRBD1. CDR1 is SGHTA and CDR2 is FQGNSA in the germline V gene. V gave up 4 bases and J gave up 5 bases; unmatched junction bases: 14. CDR3 length: 17 residues. This CDR3 is CASSSRTGPFSENIQYF. In DNA, the CDR3 is TGTGCCAGCAGCTCTAGGACAGGCCCCTTTTCTGAAAACATTCAGTACTTC.